This entry is about one T cell receptor beta chain. In this sample, this clonotype turned up many times. Its target antigen remains unknown. No per-base quality is available; no much larger clone lies one base away. Only healthy Caucasian donors were included. Three pairs of female monozygotic twins, all aged 18 to 29 years, were included in the twin cohort. Peripheral blood mononuclear cells were used as the source from which RNA for TCR libraries was isolated. The data stem from a study of identical twins (dated by TCRdb to the mid-2010s). The study in broad terms: To test whether fetal clonotypes persist, this study deep-sequenced TCR alpha and beta repertoires from monozygotic twins, from unrelated adults of various ages, and from cord blood. Replicate twin experiments were performed at different times using different library preparation protocols to rule out contamination.

The research as a whole found: Zero-insertion analyses could be partly confounded by invariant T cells such as MAIT and iNKT, though diverse VJ usage argued against such confounding for most clonotypes. Because the same donors could not be followed over many years, the conclusions depended on cross-sectional statistical analysis. Abundant cord blood beta clonotypes carried fewer insertions; young adult naive repertoires showed a weaker similar trend, while memory repertoires showed none. Out-of-frame TCR alpha sequences shared between twins showed an excess of low generation-probability sequences compared with coincidental sharing between unrelated individuals. Out-of-frame TCR alpha sharing in monozygotic twins was systematically underestimated by recombination models, whereas sharing between unrelated individuals was in agreement with the recombination models. The excess sharing between twins in beta out-of-frame sequences was weaker because fewer shared sequences reduced the signal-to-noise ratio.

Spanning cysteine to phenylalanine, the CDR3 consists of 12 amino acids. This entry keeps only the CDR3 DNA: 36 bases, framed from base 1. Trimming at the junction amounts to 5 bases on V and 4 bases on J, and the germline ends lie 5 bases apart. CDR1 and CDR2 were assigned from the germline V gene (reference sequence) as MNHNY and SVGAGI. Receptor amplification or capture employed 5' RACE. Sequencing instrument: Illumina HiSeq 2000. Template switching added a universal primer binding site, and the final cDNA carried a unique molecular identifier that allowed TCR cDNA molecules to be counted accurately. Specific primers in the conserved constant-segment region were used to synthesize first-strand cDNA for the TCR alpha and beta chains. To control for contamination, each cDNA library was double barcoded with a SMART-Mk sample barcode plus Illumina barcodes. TruSeq adapter sequences along with Illumina sample barcodes were introduced in two successive PCR steps. The TCR alpha and beta cDNA libraries were sequenced on the Illumina HiSeq platform using custom primers. In the authors' own workflow: MiGEC was used to process raw reads and extract unique molecular identifiers, and MiXCR was used to find CDR3 positions. Recombination models were inferred per individual with the repgenHMM and IGoR tools using an EM algorithm. The analysis of shared clonotypes was done with the tcR package in R, with sharing normalized by the product of cloneset sizes. Out-of-frame nonproductive sequences were analyzed to study raw recombination free of thymic and clonal selection effects. TCRdb trimmed public reads at Q25 via fastp, called clones via MiXCR and kept in-frame beta chains. Each entry is one CDR3 protein sequence, shown with its most common DNA and genes. V and J calls and clone size were set by TCRdb, not the authors. The sample data list some 790,000 distinct CDR3 sequences, and 15% to 20% of these were observed just once. Of the sample, about an eighth falls within the top ten clones.

A further study also used this sample, focusing on T cells expressing NK-cell markers. That second publication adds: TCR beta-chain repertoires were profiled in sorted CD3+CD56+NKG2C+, CD3+CD56+NKG2C- and CD3+CD56-NKG2C+ T-cell subsets from fewer than 10 donors. Among the eight sequenced donors, seven were HCMV-seropositive and one was HCMV-seronegative. In several experiments an anti-gammadeltaTCR antibody was added to restrict sorting to alphabetaTCR-expressing T cells. In over 5 donors, the dominant CD3+CD56+NKG2C+ clonotypes were among the top 10 CD8+ clonotypes and accounted for about 1.0-7.0% of CD8+ T cells. Those dominant clonotypes were again the most abundant among CD3+CD56-NKG2C+ cells in four donors, at about 25-65%. Whether the expanded NKG2C-expressing T cell clones were specific for HCMV antigens remained unclear. Randomly selected healthy volunteers, three men and five women, were used as the eight sequenced donors. A commercial ELISA kit detecting HCMV-specific IgG in serum was used to determine HCMV serostatus. For several donors, bulk peripheral blood T-cell repertoires were also sequenced from unsorted PBMC. MIGEC was used to demultiplex reads and group reads by UMI, and MiTCR was used to assemble and quantify clonotypes. To exclude erroneous sequences, only TCR cDNA sequences supported by at least two reads were retained. The tcR package was used for downstream repertoire analysis, and clonotypes were matched across fractions by CDR3 nucleotide sequence plus V segment. Antigen specificity was annotated against VDJdb with VDJmatch, allowing one amino acid substitution in CDR3.

Sequencing was performed on PBMCs. The rearranged segments are TRBV6-6 and TRBJ2-2; the D gene cannot be named for sure. The sequence came from a woman aged 18-29 years in good health. The CDR3 region reads CASSQITGELFF. The DNA sequence is given as TGTGCCAGCAGTCAGATCACCGGGGAGCTGTTTTTT.